This T cell receptor beta chain came from a study of cytomegalovirus exposure and HLA in healthy donors. As for the study in general: HLA-typed donors contributed 80 million or so unique TCRs, which were held in an early data release. Study findings and constraints: It was likely that a cluster of highly shared sequence variants was a sequencing artifact. Association of a missense DCLRE1C variant with TCR beta V- and J-gene trimming was reported in a later analysis.

Germline values: CDR1 SQVTM, CDR2 ANQGSEA. V lost 4 bases, J lost 6 bases, and 3 bases stayed unmatched. This CDR3 region has 12 residues. In regard to this clone: The target antigen is unknown.

The PCR employed 60 Vbeta primers together with 13 Jbeta primers. Method: immunoSEQ multiplex PCR; TCRdb's copy keeps in-frame clones and lacks some. Of over 110,000 clones in the sample, roughly three quarters were seen once. The source of this sequence is a female donor in good health and CMV-seronegative. The chain employs TRBV29-1 and TRBJ2-7; 10 positions agree with TRBD2. The sequencing input was PBMCs. DNA of the CDR3: TGCAGCGTTGCTAGCGGGGGACGCGAGCAGTACTTC. Translated, it gives CSVASGGREQYF.